The clone carrying this T cell receptor beta chain was detected ten times or more. TCRbeta library construction was performed incorporating unique molecular identifiers. Each CDR3 protein gets one entry after TCRdb re-called the PCR reads with MiXCR. This sample yields approximately 250,000 distinct CDR3 sequences, of which approximately 9.9% are seen a single time; roughly 5.1% belongs to the top ten. These data originate in a study of T-cell reconstitution after alpha-beta-depleted transplantation in children. Trimming took 5 bases from V and 0 from J; bases not matched to a gene: 15. The length of the CDR3 is 18 residues. Germline V CDR1 and CDR2: SGHVS, FNYEAQ.

The receptor was derived from a human donor who donated a stem cell graft to a child with SCID. This rearrangement joins TRBV7-6 to TRBJ1-1, with 7 bases aligning to TRBD1. Material: PBMCs from the stem cell graft donor, obtained from the stem cell graft. The DNA for the CDR3 is TGTGCCAGCAGCCCCCGACAGGGCCTAATGCCCATGAACACTGAAGCTTTCTTT. It is translated as CASSPRQGLMPMNTEAFF. The full variable domain, rest sourced from reference TRBV7-6 and TRBJ1-1, is GAGVSQSPRYKVTKRGQDVALRCDPISGHVSLYWYRQALGQGPEFLTYFNYEAQQDKSGLPNDRFSAERPEGSISTLTIQRTEQRDSAMYRCASSPRQGLMPMNTEAFFGQGTRLTVV.